The following is a T cell receptor beta chain sequence with its context. The data stem from a study of blood T cell repertoires in COVID-19. The overall study: Samples taken during acute and convalescent COVID-19 were collected in the United States, Italy and Spain.

The authors' processing: Estimates of nucleated cell counts were drawn from the amplification of reference gene primers. The repertoire was sequenced with immunoSEQ multiplex PCR; TCRdb's copy has only in-frame clones and lacks some. V and J calls and clone size are those listed in that table; D and trimming were worked out from the DNA. Here the sample spans around 260,000 clones, 86% being singletons. Germline CDR1 MNHEY, CDR2 SMNVEV (reference sequence). The V segment lost 6 bases and the J segment 6 bases; nucleotides outside the gene matches: 15. This CDR3 contains 16 residues. The TCR sequence derives from a man aged 25 to 45 with active or convalescent COVID-19. The sample consisted of peripheral blood. The V gene is TRBV27, the J gene TRBJ2-7; 9 nucleotides align to TRBD1. CDR3 in amino acids: CASSYSGWTGAREQYF. CDR3 bases: TGTGCCAGCAGCTACTCGGGGTGGACAGGGGCTCGCGAGCAGTACTTC.